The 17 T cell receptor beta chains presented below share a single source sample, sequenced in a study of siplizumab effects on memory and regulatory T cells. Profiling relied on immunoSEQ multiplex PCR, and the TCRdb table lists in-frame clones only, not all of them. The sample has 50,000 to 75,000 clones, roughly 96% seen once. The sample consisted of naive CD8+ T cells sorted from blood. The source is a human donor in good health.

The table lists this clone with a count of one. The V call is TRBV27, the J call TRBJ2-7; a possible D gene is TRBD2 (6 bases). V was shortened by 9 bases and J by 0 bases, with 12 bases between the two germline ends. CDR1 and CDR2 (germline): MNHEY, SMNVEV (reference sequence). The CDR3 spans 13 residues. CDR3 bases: TGTGCCAGTGCCTCGGGGGACTCCTACGAGCAGTACTTC. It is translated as CASASGDSYEQYF.

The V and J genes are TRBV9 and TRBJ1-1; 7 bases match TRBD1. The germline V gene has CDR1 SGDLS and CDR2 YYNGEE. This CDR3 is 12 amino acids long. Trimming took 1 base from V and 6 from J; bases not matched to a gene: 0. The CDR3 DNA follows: TGTGCCAGCAGCGTACAGGGGGCTGAAGCTTTCTTT. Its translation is CASSVQGAEAFF.

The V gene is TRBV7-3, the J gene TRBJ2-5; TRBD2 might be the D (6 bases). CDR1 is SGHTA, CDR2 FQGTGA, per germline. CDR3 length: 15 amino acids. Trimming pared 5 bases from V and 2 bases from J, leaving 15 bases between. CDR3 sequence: CASSPGLILQETQYF. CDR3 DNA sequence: TGTGCCAGCAGCCCGGGACTGATTCTACAAGAGACCCAGTACTTC.

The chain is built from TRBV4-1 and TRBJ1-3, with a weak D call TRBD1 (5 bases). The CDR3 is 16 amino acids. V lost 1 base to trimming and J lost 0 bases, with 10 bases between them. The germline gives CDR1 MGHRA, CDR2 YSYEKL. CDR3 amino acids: CASSQGGIPSGNTIYF. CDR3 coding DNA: TGCGCCAGCAGCCAAGGGGGGATTCCCTCTGGAAACACCATATATTTT.

In DNA, the CDR3 is TGTGCCAGCAGCTACCTCGACAGGGACAGTGAAGCTTTCTTT. It yields the protein CASSYLDRDSEAFF. This chain joins TRBV5-8 and TRBJ1-1, with 7 bases aligning to TRBD1. Per the germline V gene, CDR1 is SGHTS and CDR2 is YDEGEE. V was pared by 3 bases and J by 7 bases, with 9 bases of the junction left unmatched. This CDR3 is built from 14 residues.

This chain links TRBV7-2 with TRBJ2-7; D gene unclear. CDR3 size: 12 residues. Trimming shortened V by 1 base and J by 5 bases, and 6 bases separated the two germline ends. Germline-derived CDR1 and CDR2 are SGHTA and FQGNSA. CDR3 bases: TGTGCCAGCAGCTTAGTTCCCAACGAGCAGTACTTC. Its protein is CASSLVPNEQYF.

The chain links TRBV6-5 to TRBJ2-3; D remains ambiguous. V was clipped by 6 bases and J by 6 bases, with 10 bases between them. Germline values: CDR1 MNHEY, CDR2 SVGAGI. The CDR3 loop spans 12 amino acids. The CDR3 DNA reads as TGTGCCAGCAGCGCCGTGGGGGATACGCAGTATTTT. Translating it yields CASSAVGDTQYF.

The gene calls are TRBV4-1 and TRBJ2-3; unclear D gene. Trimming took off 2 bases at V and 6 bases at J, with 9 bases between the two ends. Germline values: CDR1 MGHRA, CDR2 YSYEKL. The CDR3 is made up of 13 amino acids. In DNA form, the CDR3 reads TGCGCCAGCAGCCAACCTGCCGCGGATACGCAGTATTTT. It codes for CASSQPAADTQYF.

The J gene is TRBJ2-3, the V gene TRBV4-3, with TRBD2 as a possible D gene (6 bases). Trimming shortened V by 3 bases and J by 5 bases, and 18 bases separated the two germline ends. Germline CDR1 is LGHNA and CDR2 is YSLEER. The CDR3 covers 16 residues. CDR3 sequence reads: CASSQYIADMGDTQYF. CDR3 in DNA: TGCGCCAGCAGCCAGTACATAGCGGACATGGGAGATACGCAGTATTTT.

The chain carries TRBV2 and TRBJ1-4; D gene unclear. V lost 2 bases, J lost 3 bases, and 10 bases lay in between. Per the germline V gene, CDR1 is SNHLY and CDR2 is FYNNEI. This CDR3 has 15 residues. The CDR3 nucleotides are TGTGCCAGCAGTGAAACGGAATCTCCTAATGAAAAACTGTTTTTT. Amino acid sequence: CASSETESPNEKLFF.

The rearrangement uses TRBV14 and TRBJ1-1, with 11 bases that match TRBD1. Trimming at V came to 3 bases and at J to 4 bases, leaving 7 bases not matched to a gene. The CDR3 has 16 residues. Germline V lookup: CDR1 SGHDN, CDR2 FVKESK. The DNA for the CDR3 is TGTGCCAGCAGCCAGGACAGGGGGCCCTCACTCACTGAAGCTTTCTTT. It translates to CASSQDRGPSLTEAFF.

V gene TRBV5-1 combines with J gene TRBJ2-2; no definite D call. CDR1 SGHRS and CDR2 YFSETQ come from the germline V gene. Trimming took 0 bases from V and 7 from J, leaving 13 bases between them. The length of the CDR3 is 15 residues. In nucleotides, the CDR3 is TGCGCCAGCAGCTTGGATGATTGGGGAAGCGGGGAGCTGTTTTTT. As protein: CASSLDDWGSGELFF.

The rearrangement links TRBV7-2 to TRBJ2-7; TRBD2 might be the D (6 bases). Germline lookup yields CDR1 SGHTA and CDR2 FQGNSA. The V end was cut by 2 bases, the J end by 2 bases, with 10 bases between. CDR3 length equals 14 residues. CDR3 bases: TGTGCCAGCAGCTTAACCCAGCGGGCCTACGAGCAGTACTTC. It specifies CASSLTQRAYEQYF.

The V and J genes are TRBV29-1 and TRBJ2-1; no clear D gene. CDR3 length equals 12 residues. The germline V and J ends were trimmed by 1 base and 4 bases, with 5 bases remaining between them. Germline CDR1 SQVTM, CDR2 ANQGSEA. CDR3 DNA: TGCAGCGTTGAAGGAGGATACAATGAGCAGTTCTTC. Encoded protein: CSVEGGYNEQFF.

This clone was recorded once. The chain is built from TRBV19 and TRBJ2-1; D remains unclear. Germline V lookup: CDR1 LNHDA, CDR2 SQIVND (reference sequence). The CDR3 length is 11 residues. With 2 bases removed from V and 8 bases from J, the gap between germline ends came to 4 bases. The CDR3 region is CASSIMYEQFF. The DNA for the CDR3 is TGTGCCAGTAGTATAATGTATGAGCAGTTCTTC.

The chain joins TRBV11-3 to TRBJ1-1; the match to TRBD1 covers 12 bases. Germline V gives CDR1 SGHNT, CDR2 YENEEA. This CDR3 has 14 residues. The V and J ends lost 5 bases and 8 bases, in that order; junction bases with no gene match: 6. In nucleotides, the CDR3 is TGTGCCAGCAGCCTACGCGGGACAGGGGGCGAAGCTTTCTTT. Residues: CASSLRGTGGEAFF.

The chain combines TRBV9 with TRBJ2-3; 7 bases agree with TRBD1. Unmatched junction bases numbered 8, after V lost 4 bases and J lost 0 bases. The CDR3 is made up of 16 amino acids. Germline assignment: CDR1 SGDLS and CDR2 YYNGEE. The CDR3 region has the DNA TGTGCCAGCAGCAAAAAAGGGGGCCCTAGCACAGATACGCAGTATTTT. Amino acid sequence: CASSKKGGPSTDTQYF. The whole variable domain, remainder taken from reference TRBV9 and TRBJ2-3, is DSGVTQTPKHLITATGQRVTLRCSPRSGDLSVYWYQQSLDQGLQFLIQYYNGEERAKGNILERFSAQQFPDLHSELNLSSLELGDSALYFCASSKKGGPSTDTQYFGPGTRLTVL.